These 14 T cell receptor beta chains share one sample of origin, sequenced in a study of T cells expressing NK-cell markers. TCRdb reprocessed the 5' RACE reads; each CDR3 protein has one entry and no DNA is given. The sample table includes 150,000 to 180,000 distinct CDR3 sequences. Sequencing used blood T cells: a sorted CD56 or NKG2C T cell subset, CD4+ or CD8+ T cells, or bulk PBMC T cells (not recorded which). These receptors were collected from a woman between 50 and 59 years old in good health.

The CDR3 reads CASSPTGADEKLFF. The V gene is TRBV11-2, the J gene TRBJ1-4; the TRBD1 assignment by TCRdb is unverifiable without DNA. Germline CDR1 SGHAT, CDR2 FQNNGV. The CDR3 consists of 14 residues.

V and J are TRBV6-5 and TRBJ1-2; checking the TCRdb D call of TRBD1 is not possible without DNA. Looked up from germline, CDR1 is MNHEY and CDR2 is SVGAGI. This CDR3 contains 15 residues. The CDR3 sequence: CASSYSGGANYGYTF.

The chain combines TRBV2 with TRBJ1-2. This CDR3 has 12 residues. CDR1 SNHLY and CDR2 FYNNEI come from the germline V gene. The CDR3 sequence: CASSEGLYGYTF.

This CDR3 is CASSQSGSRTEAFF. V gene TRBV4-1 combines with J gene TRBJ1-1. The CDR3 sequence is 14 residues long. The V gene's germline CDR1 is MGHRA and CDR2 YSYEKL.

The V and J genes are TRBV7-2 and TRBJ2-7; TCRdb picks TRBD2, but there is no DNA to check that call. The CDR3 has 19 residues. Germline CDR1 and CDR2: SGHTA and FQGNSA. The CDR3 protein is CASSQSQGLAGVFPYEQYF.

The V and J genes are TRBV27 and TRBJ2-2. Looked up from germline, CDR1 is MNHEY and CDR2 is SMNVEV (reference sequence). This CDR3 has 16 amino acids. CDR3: CASSISGRGGTGELFF.

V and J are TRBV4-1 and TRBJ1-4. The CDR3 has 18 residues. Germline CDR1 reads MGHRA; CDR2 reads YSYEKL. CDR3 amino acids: CASSQEPPFGTTNEKLFF.

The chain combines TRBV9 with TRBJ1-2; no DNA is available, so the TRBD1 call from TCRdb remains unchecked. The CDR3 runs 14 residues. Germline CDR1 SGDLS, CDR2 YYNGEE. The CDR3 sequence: CASSGRQGDYGYTF.

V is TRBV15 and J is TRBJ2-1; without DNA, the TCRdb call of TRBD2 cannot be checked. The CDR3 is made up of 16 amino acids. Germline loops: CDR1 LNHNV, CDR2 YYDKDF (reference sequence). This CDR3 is CATSRPTSGRVDEQFF.

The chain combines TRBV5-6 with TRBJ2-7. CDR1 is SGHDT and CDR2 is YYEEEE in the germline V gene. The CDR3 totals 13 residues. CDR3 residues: CASSLVKVDEQYF.

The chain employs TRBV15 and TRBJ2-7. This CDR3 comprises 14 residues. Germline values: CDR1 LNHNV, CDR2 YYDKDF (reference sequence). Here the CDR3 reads CATSRDNSFYEQYF. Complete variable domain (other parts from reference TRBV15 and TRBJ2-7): DAMVIQNPRYQVTQFGKPVTLSCSQTLNHNVMYWYQQKSSQAPKLLFHYYDKDFNNEADTPDNFQSRRPNTSFCFLDIRSPGLGDTAMYLCATSRDNSFYEQYFGPGTRLTVT.

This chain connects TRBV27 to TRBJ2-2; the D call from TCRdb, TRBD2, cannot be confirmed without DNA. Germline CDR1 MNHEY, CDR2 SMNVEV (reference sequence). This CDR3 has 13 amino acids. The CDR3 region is CATTPGLAGELFF.

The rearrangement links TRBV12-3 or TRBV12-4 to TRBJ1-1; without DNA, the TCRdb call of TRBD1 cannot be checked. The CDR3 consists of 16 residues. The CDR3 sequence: CASSLNRGRRNTEAFF.

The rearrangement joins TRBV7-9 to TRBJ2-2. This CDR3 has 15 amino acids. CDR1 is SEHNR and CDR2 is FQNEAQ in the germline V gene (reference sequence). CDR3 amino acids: CASTVITGYTGELFF.